The TCR beta chain described here comes from a study of CD8 T cells in Susac syndrome. Study-level points and caveats: CD4+ T cell repertoires in Susac syndrome lacked clonal expansion.

Details on this clonotype: Its antigen is still unknown.

V was clipped by 5 bases and J by 1 base, with 11 bases between them. From germline, CDR1 is DFQATT and CDR2 SNEGSKA (reference sequence). The CDR3 length is 14 residues. RNA totalling about 0.5 to 1 ug underwent reverse transcription with random hexamers. MiXCR, applied by TCRdb to the immunoSEQ multiplex PCR reads, yields one record per CDR3 protein. The profile shows 200,000 to 250,000 distinct CDR3 sequences, about 95% of them singletons. The patients with Susac syndrome were individuals who fulfilled the recently defined diagnostic criteria for disease that was either definite or probable. The TEMRA cells underwent FACS enrichment, while the CD8+ and CD4+ T cells underwent negative isolation.

The sequence was collected from a human donor with Susac syndrome. The chain joins TRBV20-1 to TRBJ2-2; D possibly corresponds to TRBD2 (6 bases). Sequences were obtained from CD4+ T cells from PBMCs. The DNA for the CDR3 is TGCAGTGCTCTCTCCGGGGGGAACACCGGGGAGCTGTTTTTT. Its protein is CSALSGGNTGELFF.